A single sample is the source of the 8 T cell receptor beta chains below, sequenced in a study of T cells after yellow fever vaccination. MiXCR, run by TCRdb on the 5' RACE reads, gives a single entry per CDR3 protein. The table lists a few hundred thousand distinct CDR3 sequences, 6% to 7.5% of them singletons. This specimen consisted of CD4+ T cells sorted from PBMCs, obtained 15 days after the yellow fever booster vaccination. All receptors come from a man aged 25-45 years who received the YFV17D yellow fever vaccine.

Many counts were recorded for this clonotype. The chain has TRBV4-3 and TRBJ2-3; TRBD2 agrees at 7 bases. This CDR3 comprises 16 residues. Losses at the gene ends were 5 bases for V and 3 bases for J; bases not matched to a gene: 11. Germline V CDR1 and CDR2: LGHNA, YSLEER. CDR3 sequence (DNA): TGCGCCAGCAGCGGGAGGGCCACCATCAGGACAGATACGCAGTATTTT. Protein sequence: CASSGRATIRTDTQYF.

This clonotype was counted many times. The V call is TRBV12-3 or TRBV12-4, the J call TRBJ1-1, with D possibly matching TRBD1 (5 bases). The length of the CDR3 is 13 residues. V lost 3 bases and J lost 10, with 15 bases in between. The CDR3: CASSLEVGRGAFF. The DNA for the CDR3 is TGTGCCAGCAGTTTGGAGGTGGGACGGGGAGCTTTCTTT.

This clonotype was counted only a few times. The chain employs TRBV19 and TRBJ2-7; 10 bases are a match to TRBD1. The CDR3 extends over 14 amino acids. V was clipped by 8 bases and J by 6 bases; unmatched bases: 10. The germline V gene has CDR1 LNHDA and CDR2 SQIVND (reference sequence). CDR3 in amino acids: CASRPGQGSGEQYF. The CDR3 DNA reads TGTGCCAGTCGCCCGGGACAGGGGTCTGGCGAGCAGTACTTC.

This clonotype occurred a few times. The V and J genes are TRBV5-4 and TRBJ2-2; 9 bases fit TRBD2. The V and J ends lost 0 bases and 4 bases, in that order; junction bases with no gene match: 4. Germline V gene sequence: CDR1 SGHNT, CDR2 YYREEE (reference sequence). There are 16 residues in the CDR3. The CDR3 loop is CASSLVAGDPTGELFF. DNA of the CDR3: TGTGCCAGCAGCTTGGTAGCGGGAGACCCCACCGGGGAGCTGTTTTTT.

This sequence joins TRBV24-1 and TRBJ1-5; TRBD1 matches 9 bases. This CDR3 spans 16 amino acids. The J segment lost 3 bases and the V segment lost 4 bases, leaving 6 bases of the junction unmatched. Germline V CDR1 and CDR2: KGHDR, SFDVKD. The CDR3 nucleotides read TGTGCCACCAGTGACCCCGGGACAGGGAACAATCAGCCCCAGCATTTT. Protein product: CATSDPGTGNNQPQHF.

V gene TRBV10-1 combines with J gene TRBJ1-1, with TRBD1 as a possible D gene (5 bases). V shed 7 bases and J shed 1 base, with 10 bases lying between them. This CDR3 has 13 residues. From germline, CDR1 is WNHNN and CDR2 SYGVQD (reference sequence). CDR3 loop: CASMPDKNTEAFF. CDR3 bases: TGCGCCAGCATGCCGGACAAGAACACTGAAGCTTTCTTT.

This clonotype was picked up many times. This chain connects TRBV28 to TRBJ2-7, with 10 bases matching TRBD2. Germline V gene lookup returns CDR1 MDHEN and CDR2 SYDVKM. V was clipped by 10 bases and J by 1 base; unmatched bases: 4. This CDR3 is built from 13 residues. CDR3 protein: CATFSGRSYEQYF. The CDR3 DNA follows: TGTGCCACCTTTAGCGGGAGGTCCTACGAGCAGTACTTC.

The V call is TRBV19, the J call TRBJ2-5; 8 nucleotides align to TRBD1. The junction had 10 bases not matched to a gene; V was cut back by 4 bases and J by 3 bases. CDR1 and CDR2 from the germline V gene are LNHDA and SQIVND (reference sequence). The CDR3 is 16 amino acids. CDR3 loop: CASSRAAGGPEETQYF. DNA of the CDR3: TGTGCCAGTAGTAGGGCCGCAGGGGGCCCTGAAGAGACCCAGTACTTC.